The T cell receptor beta chain under discussion was sequenced for a study of blood T cell repertoires in COVID-19. Overall study: Donors in the United States, Italy and Spain gave samples during acute or convalescent COVID-19.

Per the original methods: How many nucleated cells were present was estimated from reference gene primer amplification. Data came from immunoSEQ multiplex PCR; TCRdb stores just in-frame clones and leaves some out. D and trimming come from the DNA, and the V and J calls and clone size come from that table. The sample lists fewer than 350,000 clones, 65% to 90% occurring once. Trimming took 2 bases from V and 4 from J, leaving 8 bases between them. CDR1 is MNHEY and CDR2 is SVGAGI in the germline V gene. The CDR3 is made up of 13 amino acids. Sequenced material: peripheral blood. This rearrangement joins TRBV6-5 to TRBJ1-2; D is ambiguous. The clonotype comes from a woman aged 60-75 years with active or convalescent COVID-19. The CDR3 DNA reads TGTGCCAGCAGTTACACGCGGGGCTATGGCTACACCTTC. It yields the protein CASSYTRGYGYTF.